Presented here are 14 T cell receptor beta chains from one specimen sequenced in a study of cytomegalovirus exposure and HLA in healthy donors. Primers for the PCR totalled 60 Vbeta and 13 Jbeta. Here immunoSEQ multiplex PCR was the method, and the copy in TCRdb shows in-frame clones only, minus some. The repertoire holds 200,000 to 250,000 clones, with more than 65% as singletons. The sample was PBMCs. These receptors were collected from a young man in good health and CMV-seronegative.

The CDR3 sequence: CASSWTEMNTEAFF. Written as DNA, the CDR3 is TGCGCCAGCAGCTGGACAGAGATGAACACTGAAGCTTTCTTT. The V call is TRBV5-1, the J call TRBJ1-1; a weak D match, TRBD1 (6 bases). The CDR3 length is 14 residues. V lost 3 bases, J lost 0 bases, and 9 bases lay in between. Germline lookup yields CDR1 SGHRS and CDR2 YFSETQ. Combining the CDR3 with reference TRBV5-1 and TRBJ1-1 gives the whole variable domain KAGVTQTPRYLIKTRGQQVTLSCSPISGHRSVSWYQQTPGQGLQFLFEYFSETQRNKGNFPGRFSGRQFSNSRSEMNVSTLELGDSALYLCASSWTEMNTEAFFGQGTRLTVV.

The chain joins TRBV9 to TRBJ2-5; D may be TRBD2 (7 bases). Trimming removed 0 bases at V and 5 bases at J, with 14 bases between. CDR1 is SGDLS, CDR2 YYNGEE, per germline. This CDR3 is 15 amino acids long. The CDR3 region is CASSVGGGGRETQYF. CDR3 bases: TGTGCCAGCAGCGTAGGAGGGGGGGGCAGGGAGACCCAGTACTTC. Full variable domain (outside the CDR3, taken from reference TRBV9 and TRBJ2-5): DSGVTQTPKHLITATGQRVTLRCSPRSGDLSVYWYQQSLDQGLQFLIQYYNGEERAKGNILERFSAQQFPDLHSELNLSSLELGDSALYFCASSVGGGGRETQYFGPGTRLLVL.

The V call is TRBV9, the J call TRBJ2-2; D possibly corresponds to TRBD2 (6 bases). This CDR3 comprises 14 residues. The V gene's germline CDR1 is SGDLS and CDR2 YYNGEE. Trimming shortened V by 8 bases and J by 4 bases, and 15 bases separated the two germline ends. The CDR3 nucleotides read TGTGCCAGGGGAGGTGAGGGACTCACCGGGGAGCTGTTTTTT. Translating gives CARGGEGLTGELFF.

This chain joins TRBV11-2 and TRBJ2-3; D not resolved. Per germline, CDR1 SGHAT and CDR2 FQNNGV. This CDR3 comprises 14 residues. Trimming removed 3 bases from V and 9 bases from J, with 16 bases in between. The CDR3 is CASSFASDGLTQYF. CDR3 sequence (DNA): TGTGCCAGCAGCTTTGCCAGTGACGGGTTAACGCAGTATTTT.

The CDR3 sequence: CASSPGGSSTEAFF. In DNA, the CDR3 is TGTGCCAGCAGCCCCGGGGGGAGTTCCACTGAAGCTTTCTTT. This sequence joins TRBV11-2 and TRBJ1-1; D is possibly TRBD1 (5 bases). The CDR3 extends over 14 amino acids. The germline V and J ends were trimmed by 5 bases and 4 bases, with 14 bases remaining between them. From germline, CDR1 is SGHAT and CDR2 FQNNGV.

The chain couples TRBV28 to TRBJ1-1, with D possibly being TRBD1 (5 bases). Germline lookup yields CDR1 MDHEN and CDR2 SYDVKM. The CDR3 extends over 14 amino acids. With 6 bases removed from V and 7 bases from J, the gap between germline ends came to 18 bases. CDR3 region: CASRRPGTLSEAFF. In DNA form, the CDR3 reads TGTGCCAGCAGAAGACCCGGGACTCTCAGTGAAGCTTTCTTT.

This clone came up a few times. The chain combines TRBV28 with TRBJ1-1; weak D call: TRBD1 (6 bases). Germline CDR1 MDHEN, CDR2 SYDVKM. Trimming cost V 8 bases and J 2 bases, with 15 bases left between them. The CDR3 is 14 amino acids. The CDR3, as DNA: TGTGCCAGCTCGGTTCAGGGGCTCAACACTGAAGCTTTCTTT. Translated, it gives CASSVQGLNTEAFF.

This clone has only one observation. The V call is TRBV11-2, the J call TRBJ2-3, with unresolved D. Germline CDR1 is SGHAT and CDR2 is FQNNGV. Between the trimmed V and J ends, which lost 1 base and 0 bases, there was a span of 11 bases. The CDR3 is made up of 16 amino acids. The CDR3, as DNA: TGTGCCAGCAGCTTAGCCCGGAGAACTAGCACAGATACGCAGTATTTT. Protein sequence: CASSLARRTSTDTQYF.

The rearrangement joins TRBV7-9 to TRBJ2-7; 7 bases line up with TRBD2. The germline V gene has CDR1 SEHNR and CDR2 FQNEAQ (reference sequence). The ends lost 5 bases at V and 1 base at J; junction bases unmatched: 5. The CDR3 sequence is 14 residues long. The CDR3: CASSRDGGSYEQYF. The DNA for the CDR3 is TGTGCCAGCAGCCGGGACGGGGGGTCCTACGAGCAGTACTTC.

The chain uses TRBV27 and TRBJ1-2, with no clear D. CDR3 length: 13 residues. V was pared by 5 bases and J by 0 bases, with 7 bases between. Looked up from germline, CDR1 is MNHEY and CDR2 is SMNVEV (reference sequence). The CDR3 nucleotides are TGTGCCAGCAGTCGGGAAGCTAACTATGGCTACACCTTC. Translated: CASSREANYGYTF.

The chain couples TRBV19 to TRBJ2-2, with 13 bases matching TRBD2. The junction had 3 bases not matched to a gene; V was cut back by 3 bases and J by 5 bases. The CDR3 has 16 residues. From germline, CDR1 is LNHDA and CDR2 SQIVND (reference sequence). CDR3 bases: TGTGCCAGTAGTATGGGACTAGCGGGATATACCGGGGAGCTGTTTTTT. Translation: CASSMGLAGYTGELFF.

V is TRBV9 and J is TRBJ2-3; a weak D match, TRBD2 (6 bases). Germline V gives CDR1 SGDLS, CDR2 YYNGEE. With 0 bases removed from V and 6 bases from J, the gap between germline ends came to 17 bases. This CDR3 spans 16 amino acids. CDR3 residues: CASSVAPTRQGDTQYF. CDR3 DNA sequence: TGTGCCAGCAGCGTAGCTCCGACTAGACAAGGGGATACGCAGTATTTT.

CDR3 DNA: TGTGCCAGCAGGGACGGGGTCAGGGGCTCCAATGAGCAGTTCTTC. Protein product: CASRDGVRGSNEQFF. This chain uses TRBV6-5 with TRBJ2-1; TRBD1 is a possible D gene (6 bases). The CDR3 spans 15 residues. Germline CDR1 is MNHEY and CDR2 is SVGAGI. The ends were cut back, 6 bases at V and 6 bases at J, with 18 bases in the middle.

The rearrangement uses TRBV6-1 and TRBJ2-5; weak D call: TRBD1 (5 bases). The V and J ends lost 0 bases and 2 bases respectively, with 10 bases between them. The CDR3 contains 15 residues. Germline CDR1 MNHNS, CDR2 SASEGT. The CDR3 spells CASSEAQGSQETQYF. In nucleotides, the CDR3 is TGTGCCAGCAGTGAAGCGCAGGGCTCTCAAGAGACCCAGTACTTC.